The present TCR beta chain was sequenced within a study of cytomegalovirus exposure and HLA in healthy donors. Whole-study results and caveats: Productive rates of about 87% or about 30% were seen for most TCR beta V segments in an earlier analysis.

The PCR made use of 60 Vbeta and 13 Jbeta primers. The data were produced by immunoSEQ multiplex PCR, yet TCRdb's version contains in-frame clones alone and is incomplete. The sample has about 120,000 clones, about 80% seen once. V lost 9 bases, J lost 5 bases, and 4 bases lay in between. This CDR3 comprises 10 residues. Germline V CDR1 and CDR2: MDHEN, SYDVKM. This clone was counted once. What it binds is not known. This receptor was taken from a female donor in good health and CMV-seropositive. The specimen sequenced was PBMCs. The rearrangement uses TRBV28 and TRBJ1-4; D not certain. The CDR3 DNA reads TGTGCCAGTTCAAATGAAAAACTGTTTTTT. Amino acids: CASSNEKLFF.